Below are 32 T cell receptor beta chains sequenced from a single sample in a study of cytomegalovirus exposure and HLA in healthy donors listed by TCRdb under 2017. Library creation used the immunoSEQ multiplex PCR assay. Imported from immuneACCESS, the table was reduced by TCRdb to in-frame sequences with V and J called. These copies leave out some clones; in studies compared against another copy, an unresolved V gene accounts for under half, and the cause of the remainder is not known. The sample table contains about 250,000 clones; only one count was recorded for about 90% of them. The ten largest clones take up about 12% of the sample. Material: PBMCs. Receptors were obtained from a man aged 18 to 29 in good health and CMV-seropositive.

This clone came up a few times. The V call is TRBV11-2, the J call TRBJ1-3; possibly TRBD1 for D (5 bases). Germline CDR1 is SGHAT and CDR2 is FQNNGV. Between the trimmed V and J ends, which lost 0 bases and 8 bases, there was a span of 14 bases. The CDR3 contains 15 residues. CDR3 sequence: CASSLDRVSPHTIYF. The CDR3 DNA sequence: TGTGCCAGCAGCTTAGACAGGGTGTCACCACACACCATATATTTT.

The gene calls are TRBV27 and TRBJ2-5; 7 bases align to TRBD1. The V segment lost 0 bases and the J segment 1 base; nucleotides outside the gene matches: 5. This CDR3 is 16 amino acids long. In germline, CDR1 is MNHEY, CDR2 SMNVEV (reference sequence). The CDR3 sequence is CASSLSYGTAQETQYF. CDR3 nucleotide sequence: TGTGCCAGCAGTTTATCGTATGGGACAGCCCAAGAGACCCAGTACTTC.

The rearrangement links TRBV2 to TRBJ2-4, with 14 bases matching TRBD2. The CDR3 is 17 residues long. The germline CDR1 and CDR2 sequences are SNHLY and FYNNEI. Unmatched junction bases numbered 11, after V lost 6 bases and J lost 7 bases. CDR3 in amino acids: CASRNAGLAGGSNIQYF. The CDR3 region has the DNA TGTGCCAGCAGAAACGCTGGACTAGCGGGAGGAAGTAACATTCAGTACTTC.

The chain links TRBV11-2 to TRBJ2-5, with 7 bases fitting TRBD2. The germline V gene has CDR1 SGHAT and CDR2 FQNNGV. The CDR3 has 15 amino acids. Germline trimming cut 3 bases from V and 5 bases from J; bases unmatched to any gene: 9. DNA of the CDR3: TGTGCCAGCAGCTTGGAGGGGAGGGCCAGGGAGACCCAGTACTTC. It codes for CASSLEGRARETQYF.

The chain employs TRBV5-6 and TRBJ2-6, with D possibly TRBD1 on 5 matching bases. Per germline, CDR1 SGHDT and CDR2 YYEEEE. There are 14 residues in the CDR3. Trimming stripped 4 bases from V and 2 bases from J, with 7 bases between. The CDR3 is CASSLRAGANVLTF. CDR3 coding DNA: TGTGCCAGCAGCCTCAGGGCTGGGGCCAACGTCCTGACTTTC.

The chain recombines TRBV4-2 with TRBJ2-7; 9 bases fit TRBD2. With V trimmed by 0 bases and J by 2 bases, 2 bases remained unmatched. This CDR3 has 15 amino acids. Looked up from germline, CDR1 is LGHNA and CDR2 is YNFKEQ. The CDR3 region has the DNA TGTGCCAGCAGCCAAGAGGGGACTAGCACCTACGAGCAGTACTTC. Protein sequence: CASSQEGTSTYEQYF.

The CDR3 nucleotides are TGTGCCAGCAGCCCTCGACAGGGGGCTACCGGGGAGCTGTTTTTT. This encodes CASSPRQGATGELFF. The genes are TRBV5-4 and TRBJ2-2; 10 positions match TRBD1. CDR1 and CDR2 (germline): SGHNT, YYREEE (reference sequence). The CDR3 length is 15 residues. Losses at the gene ends were 4 bases for V and 5 bases for J; bases not matched to a gene: 5.

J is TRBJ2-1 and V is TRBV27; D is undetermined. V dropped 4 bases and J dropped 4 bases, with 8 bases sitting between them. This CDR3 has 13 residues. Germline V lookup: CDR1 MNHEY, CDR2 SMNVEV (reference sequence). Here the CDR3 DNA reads TGTGCCAGCAGTTGGTCTGGTTACAATGAGCAGTTCTTC. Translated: CASSWSGYNEQFF.

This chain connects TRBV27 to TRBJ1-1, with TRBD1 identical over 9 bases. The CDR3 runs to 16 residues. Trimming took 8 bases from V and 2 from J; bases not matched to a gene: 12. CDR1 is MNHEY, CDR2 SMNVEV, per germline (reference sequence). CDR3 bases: TGTGCCAGCGATCTTTTGAACAGGGGGCCCAACACTGAAGCTTTCTTT. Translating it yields CASDLLNRGPNTEAFF.

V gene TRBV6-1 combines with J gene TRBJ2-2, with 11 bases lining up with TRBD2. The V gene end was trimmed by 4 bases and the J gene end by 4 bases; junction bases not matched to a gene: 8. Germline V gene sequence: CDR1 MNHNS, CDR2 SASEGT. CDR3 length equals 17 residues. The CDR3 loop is CASSGTLSGRGTGELFF. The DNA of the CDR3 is TGTGCCAGCAGTGGGACTCTTAGCGGGAGGGGCACCGGGGAGCTGTTTTTT.

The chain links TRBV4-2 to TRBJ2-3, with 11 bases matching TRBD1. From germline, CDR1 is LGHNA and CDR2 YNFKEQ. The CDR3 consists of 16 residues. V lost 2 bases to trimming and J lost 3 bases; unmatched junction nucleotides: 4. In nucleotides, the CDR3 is TGTGCCAGCAGCCAAAACGGACAGGGGGCGACAGATACGCAGTATTTT. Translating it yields CASSQNGQGATDTQYF.

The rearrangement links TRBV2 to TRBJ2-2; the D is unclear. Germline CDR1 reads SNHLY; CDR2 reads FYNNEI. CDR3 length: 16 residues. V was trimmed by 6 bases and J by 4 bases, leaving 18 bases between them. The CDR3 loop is CASRQGWAVVTGELFF. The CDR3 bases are TGTGCCAGCAGACAAGGGTGGGCGGTGGTCACCGGGGAGCTGTTTTTT.

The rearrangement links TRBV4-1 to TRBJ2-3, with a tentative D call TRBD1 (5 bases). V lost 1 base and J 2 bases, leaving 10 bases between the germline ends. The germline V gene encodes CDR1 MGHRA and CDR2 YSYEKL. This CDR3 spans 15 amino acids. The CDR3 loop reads CASSQGGRATDTQYF. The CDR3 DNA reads TGCGCCAGCAGCCAAGGAGGCAGGGCCACAGATACGCAGTATTTT.

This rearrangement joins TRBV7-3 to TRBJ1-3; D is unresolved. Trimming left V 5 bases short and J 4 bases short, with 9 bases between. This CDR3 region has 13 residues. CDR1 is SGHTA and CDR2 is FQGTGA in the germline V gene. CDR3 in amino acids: CASSISYGNTIYF. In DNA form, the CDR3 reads TGTGCCAGCAGCATCAGTTACGGAAACACCATATATTTT.

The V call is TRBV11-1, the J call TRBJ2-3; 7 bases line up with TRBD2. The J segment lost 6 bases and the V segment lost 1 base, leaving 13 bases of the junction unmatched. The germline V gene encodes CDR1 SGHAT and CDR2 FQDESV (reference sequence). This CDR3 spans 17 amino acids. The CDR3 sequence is CASSLGVSGTVPDTQYF. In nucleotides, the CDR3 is TGTGCCAGCAGCTTAGGAGTGAGCGGGACGGTCCCCGATACGCAGTATTTT. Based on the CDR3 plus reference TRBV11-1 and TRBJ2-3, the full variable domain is EAEVAQSPRYKITEKSQAVAFWCDPISGHATLYWYRQILGQGPELLVQFQDESVVDDSQLPKDRFSAERLKGVDSTLKIQPAELGDSAMYLCASSLGVSGTVPDTQYFGPGTRLTVL.

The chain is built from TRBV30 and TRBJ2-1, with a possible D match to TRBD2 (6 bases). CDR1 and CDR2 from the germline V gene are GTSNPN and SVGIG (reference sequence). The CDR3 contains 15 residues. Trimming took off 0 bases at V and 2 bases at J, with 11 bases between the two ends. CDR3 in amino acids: CAWSVSSGPYNEQFF. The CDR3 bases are TGTGCCTGGAGTGTTTCAAGCGGGCCCTACAATGAGCAGTTCTTC.

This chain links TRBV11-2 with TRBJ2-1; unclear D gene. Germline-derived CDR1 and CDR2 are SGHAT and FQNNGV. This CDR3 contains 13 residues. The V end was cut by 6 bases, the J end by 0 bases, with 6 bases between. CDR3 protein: CASRESSYNEQFF. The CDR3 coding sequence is TGTGCCAGCAGGGAGAGCTCCTACAATGAGCAGTTCTTC. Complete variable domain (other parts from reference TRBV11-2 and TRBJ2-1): EAGVAQSPRYKIIEKRQSVAFWCNPISGHATLYWYQQILGQGPKLLIQFQNNGVVDDSQLPKDRFSAERLKGVDSTLKIQPAKLEDSAVYLCASRESSYNEQFFGPGTRLTVL.

CDR3 residues: CASSSPGQVRVMEKLFF. The CDR3 DNA sequence: TGTGCCAGCAGTTCTCCGGGACAGGTCCGGGTGATGGAAAAACTGTTTTTT. This rearrangement joins TRBV28 to TRBJ1-4; TRBD1 matches 8 bases. The CDR3 runs to 17 residues. Germline CDR1 MDHEN, CDR2 SYDVKM. Germline trimming cut 4 bases from V and 8 bases from J; bases unmatched to any gene: 15.

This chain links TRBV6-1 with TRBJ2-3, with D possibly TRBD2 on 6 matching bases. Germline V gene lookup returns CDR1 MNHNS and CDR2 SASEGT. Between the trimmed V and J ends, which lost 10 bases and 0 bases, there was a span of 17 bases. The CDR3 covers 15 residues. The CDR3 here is CATTLSRGSTDTQYF. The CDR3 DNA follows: TGTGCCACCACTCTCTCGCGGGGTAGCACAGATACGCAGTATTTT.

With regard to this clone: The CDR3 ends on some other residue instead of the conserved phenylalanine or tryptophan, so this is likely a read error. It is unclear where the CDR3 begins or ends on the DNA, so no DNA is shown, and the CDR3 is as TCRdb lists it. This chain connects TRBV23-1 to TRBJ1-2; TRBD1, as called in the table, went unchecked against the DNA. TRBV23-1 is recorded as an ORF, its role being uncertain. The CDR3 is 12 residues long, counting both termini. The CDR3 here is CASSQLPTCHTP.

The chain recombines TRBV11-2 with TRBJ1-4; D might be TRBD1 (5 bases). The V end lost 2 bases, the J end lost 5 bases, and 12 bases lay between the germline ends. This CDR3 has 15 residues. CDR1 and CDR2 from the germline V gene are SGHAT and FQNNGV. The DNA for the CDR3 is TGTGCCAGCAGCTTAAGCACAGGACGGAATGAAAAACTGTTTTTT. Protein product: CASSLSTGRNEKLFF. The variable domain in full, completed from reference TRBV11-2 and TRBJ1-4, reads EAGVAQSPRYKIIEKRQSVAFWCNPISGHATLYWYQQILGQGPKLLIQFQNNGVVDDSQLPKDRFSAERLKGVDSTLKIQPAKLEDSAVYLCASSLSTGRNEKLFFGSGTQLSVL.

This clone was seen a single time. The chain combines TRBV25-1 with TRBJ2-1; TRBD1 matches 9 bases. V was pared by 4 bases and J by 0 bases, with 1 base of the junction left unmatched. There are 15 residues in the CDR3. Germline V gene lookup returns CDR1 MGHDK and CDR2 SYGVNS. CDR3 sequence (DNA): TGTGCCAGCAGTGGGGGACAGGGCTCCTACAATGAGCAGTTCTTC. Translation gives CASSGGQGSYNEQFF.

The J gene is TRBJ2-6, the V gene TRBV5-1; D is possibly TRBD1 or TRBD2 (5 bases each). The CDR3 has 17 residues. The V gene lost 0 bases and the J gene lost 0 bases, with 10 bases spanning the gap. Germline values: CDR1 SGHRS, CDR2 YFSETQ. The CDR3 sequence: CASSLEAGSSGANVLTF. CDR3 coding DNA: TGCGCCAGCAGCTTGGAAGCAGGGAGCTCTGGGGCCAACGTCCTGACTTTC.

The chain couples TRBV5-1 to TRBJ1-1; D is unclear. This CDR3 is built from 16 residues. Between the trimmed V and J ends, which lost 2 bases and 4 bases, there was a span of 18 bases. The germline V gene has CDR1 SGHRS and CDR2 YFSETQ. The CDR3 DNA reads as TGCGCCAGCAGCTTAAATCCACACGGCGTGGGCACTGAAGCTTTCTTT. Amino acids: CASSLNPHGVGTEAFF.

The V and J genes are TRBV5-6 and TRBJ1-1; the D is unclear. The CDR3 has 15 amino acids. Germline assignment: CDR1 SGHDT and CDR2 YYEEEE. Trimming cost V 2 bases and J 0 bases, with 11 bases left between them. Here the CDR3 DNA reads TGTGCCAGCAGCTTAGACAAGGTGATGAACACTGAAGCTTTCTTT. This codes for CASSLDKVMNTEAFF.

The CDR3 reads CASSLAAAGTYEQYF. The DNA of the CDR3 is TGCGCCAGCAGCTTGGCCGCCGCGGGTACCTACGAGCAGTACTTC. The chain carries TRBV5-1 and TRBJ2-7; maybe TRBD2 (5 bases). The germline gives CDR1 SGHRS, CDR2 YFSETQ. This CDR3 comprises 15 residues. Trimming removed 0 bases at V and 2 bases at J, with 12 bases between.

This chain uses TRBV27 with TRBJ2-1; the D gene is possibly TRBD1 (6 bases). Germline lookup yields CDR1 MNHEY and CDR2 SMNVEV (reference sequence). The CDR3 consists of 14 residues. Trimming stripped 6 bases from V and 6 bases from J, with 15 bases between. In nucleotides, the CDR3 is TGTGCCAGCAGCCGGTCGGGGACATCCAATGAGCAGTTCTTC. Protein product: CASSRSGTSNEQFF.

CDR3 in DNA: TGTGCCAGCAGCTTGGAATTGGTGGGAGGAGCAGATACGCAGTATTTT. This sequence encodes CASSLELVGGADTQYF. The rearrangement joins TRBV7-3 to TRBJ2-3; D is perhaps TRBD2 (6 bases). The V gene's germline CDR1 is SGHTA and CDR2 FQGTGA. The length of the CDR3 is 16 residues. V lost 3 bases, J lost 4 bases, and 17 bases lay in between.

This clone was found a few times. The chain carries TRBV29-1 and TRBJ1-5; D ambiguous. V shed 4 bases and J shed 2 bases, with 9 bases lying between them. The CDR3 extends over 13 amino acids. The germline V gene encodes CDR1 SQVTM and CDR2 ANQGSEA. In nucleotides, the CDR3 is TGCAGCGTTGCCACTGACGGCAATCAGCCCCAGCATTTT. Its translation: CSVATDGNQPQHF.

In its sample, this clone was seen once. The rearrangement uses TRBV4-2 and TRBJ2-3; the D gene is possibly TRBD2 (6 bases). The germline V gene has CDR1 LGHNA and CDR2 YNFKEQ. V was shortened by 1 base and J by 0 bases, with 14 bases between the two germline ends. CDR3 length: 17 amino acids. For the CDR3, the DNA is TGTGCCAGCAGCCAAGGTTCGTTAGCGGCTAGCACAGATACGCAGTATTTT. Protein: CASSQGSLAASTDTQYF.

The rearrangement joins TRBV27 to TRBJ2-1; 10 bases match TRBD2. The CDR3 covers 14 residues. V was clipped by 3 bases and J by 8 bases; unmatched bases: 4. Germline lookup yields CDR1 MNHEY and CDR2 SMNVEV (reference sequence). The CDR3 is CASSFASGSDEQFF. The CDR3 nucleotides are TGTGCCAGCAGTTTCGCTAGCGGGAGCGATGAGCAGTTCTTC.

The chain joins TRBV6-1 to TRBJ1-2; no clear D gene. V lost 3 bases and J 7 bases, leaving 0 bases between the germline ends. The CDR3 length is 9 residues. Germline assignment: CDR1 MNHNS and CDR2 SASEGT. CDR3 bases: TGTGCCAGCAGTGATGGCTACACCTTC. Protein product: CASSDGYTF.